This T cell receptor beta chain comes out of a study of response to subunit inactivated influenza vaccine (dated by TCRdb to 2016 to 2018). For the wider study: Deep quantitative T cell receptor repertoire profiling was used in the study to track responses to a trivalent subunit inactivated influenza vaccine.

The library was made by RT-PCR. The sequencer listed for this sample is Illumina HiSeq 2500. Using fastp trimming at Q25 and MiXCR clonotype assembly, TCRdb reanalyzed the public sequencing data and kept in-frame beta chains. Rows with one shared CDR3 protein collapse into an entry with the most common genes and DNA. The sample has hundreds of thousands of distinct CDR3 sequences on record, 12% to 15% of them singletons. The ten top clones hold less than 8.5% of the sample. Concerning this clonotype itself: Its antigen is currently not known. Per-base qualities were not stored, and no clone one base away is much larger.

Beyond this particular receptor, the publication reports: It was suggested by the authors that each seasonal influenza vaccination may recruit only a limited number of new T cells.

Its CDR3 holds 15 amino acids, cysteine through phenylalanine. Only the CDR3 portion is preserved as DNA: 45 bases, with reading frame beginning at the first base. V sheds 5 bases and J sheds 7 bases, leaving 15 bases between their ends. Based on the germline V gene (reference sequence), the CDR1 and CDR2 sequences are MNHEY and SMNVEV. The sequencing used PBMCs from blood, collected 14 to 15 days before vaccination. This chain joins TRBV27 to TRBJ1-6; TRBD1 is possibly the D segment (6 matching bases). This receptor was obtained from a man between 45 and 60 years old who received an inactivated influenza vaccine. Donor details come from another sample of the same person, matched by shared clones. The DNA is TGTGCCAGCAGTCCTGTCAGGGGTGGAAATTCACCCCTCCACTTT. Translated, this gives CASSPVRGGNSPLHF.